This TCR beta chain was retrieved from a study of beta chain features in type 1 diabetes. Overall study: Patient and healthy donor groups were alike in age, gender and cell yields.

The CDR3 is 12 residues long. Trimming took 7 bases from V and 4 from J; bases not matched to a gene: 3. Germline CDR1 SQVTM, CDR2 ANQGSEA. Study-wide findings and caveats: Type 1 diabetes patients showed a moderate but significant shortening of TCRB CDR3s in all four CD4+ subsets.

Every isolated RNA sample was fully reverse transcribed, so sequencing captured expressed TCRB transcripts. Repertoires were generated with immunoSEQ multiplex PCR, while TCRdb's copy carries only in-frame clones and drops some. The sample contains under 550,000 clones, over 9.5% of which appear only once. Comments on this clone: As yet, its antigen is unknown.

The sequenced material came from naive CD4+ T cells from blood. The TCR originated in a woman aged 18-29 years in good health. This rearrangement joins TRBV29-1 to TRBJ1-2; 10 nucleotides align to TRBD1. Written as DNA, the CDR3 is TGCAGCGCTGGACAGGGGGGCTATGGCTACACCTTC. Amino acid sequence: CSAGQGGYGYTF.